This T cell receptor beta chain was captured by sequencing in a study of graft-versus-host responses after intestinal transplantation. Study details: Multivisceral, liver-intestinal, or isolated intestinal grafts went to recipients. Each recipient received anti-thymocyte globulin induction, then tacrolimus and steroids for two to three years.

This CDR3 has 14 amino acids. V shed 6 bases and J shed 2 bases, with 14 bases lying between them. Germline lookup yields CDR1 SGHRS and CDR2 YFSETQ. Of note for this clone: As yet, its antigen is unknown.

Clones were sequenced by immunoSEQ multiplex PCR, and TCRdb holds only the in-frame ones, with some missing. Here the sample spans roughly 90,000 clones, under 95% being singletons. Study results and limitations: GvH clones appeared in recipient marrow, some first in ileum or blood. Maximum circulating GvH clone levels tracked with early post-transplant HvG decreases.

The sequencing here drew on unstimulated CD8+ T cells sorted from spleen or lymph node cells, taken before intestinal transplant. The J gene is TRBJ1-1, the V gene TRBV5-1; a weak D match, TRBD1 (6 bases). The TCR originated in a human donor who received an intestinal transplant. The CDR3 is CASTNQGFNTEAFF. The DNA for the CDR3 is TGCGCCAGCACCAACCAGGGGTTTAACACTGAAGCTTTCTTT.